This T cell receptor beta chain was profiled in a study of shared clonotypes between healthy human individuals. Overall study context: Each donor's CD8 memory used one plate, CD8 naive two, each CD4 subset three.

TCRdb keeps only in-frame clones here, not all; method: immunoSEQ multiplex PCR. This sample has about 870,000 clones, with about 92% found just once. Broader study findings: The study's rarefaction showed incomplete sorted-subset sequencing despite large depth.

With regard to this clone: Its antigen is as yet unknown.

CDR3 length equals 15 residues. CDR1 is MGHRA and CDR2 is YSYEKL in the germline V gene. The junction had 1 base not matched to a gene; V was cut back by 1 base and J by 4 bases. Naive CD8 cells, CD45RO-negative and positively selected for CCR7, excluded terminally differentiated effector memory CD45RA+ cells. Donors comprised healthy HIV-negative adults lacking recent acute infections or vaccinations. The chain is built from TRBV4-1 and TRBJ2-3, with TRBD2 matching 11 bases. The sample consisted of naive CD8+ T cells sorted from blood. The TCR comes from a man aged 25-45 years in good health. CDR3 DNA sequence: TGCGCCAGCAGCCAAGGACTAGCGGGACCAGATACGCAGTATTTT. Translated, it gives CASSQGLAGPDTQYF.